This passage covers 31 T cell receptor beta chains from one sample sequenced in a study of T cells in women clearing cervical HPV infection. TCRdb's table, derived via immunoSEQ multiplex PCR, lists solely in-frame clones and lacks some. This table lists 40,000 to 55,000 clones. The sample was blood buffy coat. The receptors originated from a woman between 18 and 70 years old with a cervical HPV16 infection that either progressed to CIN3+ or cleared (not recorded which).

Of note for this clone: The junction departs from germline at one end; a sequencing error may be responsible. Read coverage stops 3 residues before the CDR3 terminus; the germline J gene supplies the remainder. Other nucleotide sequences from this sample produce the same CDR3. The chain couples TRBV7-2 to TRBJ1-3, with 8 bases fitting TRBD1. The CDR3 extends over 15 amino acids. The germline V gene encodes CDR1 SGHTA and CDR2 FQGNSA. The sequenced part of the CDR3 DNA is TGTGCCAGCAGCCCCAAGACAGGGGCAGGAAACACA. Translated: CASSPKTGAGNT. The complete CDR3 sequence is CASSPKTGAGNTIYF.

A note on this clone: With the read ending 3 residues before the CDR3 end, the germline J gene is used to fill in that end. The chain couples TRBV20-1 to TRBJ2-7; possibly TRBD1 for D (5 bases). Per germline, CDR1 DFQATT and CDR2 SNEGSKA (reference sequence). The CDR3 extends over 14 amino acids. The germline V and J ends were trimmed by 5 bases and 0 bases, with 14 bases remaining between them. The CDR3 DNA, read in part, is TGCAGTGCTGAACGCAGGGAATCCTCCTACGAG. Residues: CSAERRESSYE. The entire CDR3 sequence reads CSAERRESSYEQYF.

Points on this clone: With the read ending 3 residues before the CDR3 end, the germline J gene is used to fill in that end. The chain links TRBV14 to TRBJ1-3; possibly TRBD1 for D (5 bases). Germline-derived CDR1 and CDR2 are SGHDN and FVKESK. The V end lost 4 bases, the J end lost 0 bases, and 10 bases lay between the germline ends. The length of the CDR3 is 15 residues. CDR3 residues: CASSRQRFSGNTIYF. The sequenced CDR3 bases are TGTGCCAGCAGCCGACAGCGTTTCTCTGGAAACACC.

Of note for this clone: The read stops 3 residues short of the end of the CDR3; the missing end is completed from the germline J gene. V is TRBV20-1 and J is TRBJ1-2; no firm D call. V dropped 6 bases and J dropped 6 bases, with 26 bases sitting between them. This CDR3 region has 16 residues. The germline CDR1 and CDR2 sequences are DFQATT and SNEGSKA (reference sequence). Partial CDR3 DNA: TGCAGTGCCTTCTTGCCACTTTTTACCCTTGAGAATGGC. Translating gives CSAFLPLFTLENG. The whole CDR3 sequence reads CSAFLPLFTLENGYTF.

Turning to this clone: With the read ending 3 residues before the CDR3 end, the germline J gene is used to fill in that end. This chain uses TRBV12-3 or TRBV12-4 with TRBJ2-2; 7 positions agree with TRBD2. V gave up 3 bases and J gave up 1 base; unmatched junction bases: 2. The CDR3 has 15 residues. The CDR3: CASSFSGGNTGELFF. CDR3 DNA, as far as it was read: TGTGCCAGCAGTTTCTCGGGGGGGAACACCGGGGAG.

For this clone: The read comes to an end 3 residues before the CDR3 does, leaving the germline J gene to fill in the end. The V and J genes are TRBV29-1 and TRBJ1-1; 8 bases map to TRBD1. The CDR3 has 13 amino acids. CDR1 and CDR2 (germline): SQVTM, ANQGSEA. Trimming cost V 7 bases and J 1 base; bases outside gene matches: 5. The covered CDR3 bases are TGCAGCGAGGACAGGGATGGGAACACTGAA. The encoded protein is CSEDRDGNTE. The full CDR3 reads CSEDRDGNTEAFF.

Concerning this clone itself: Coverage ceases 3 residues before the CDR3 finishes, and the germline J gene fills in the end. The V and J genes are TRBV20-1 and TRBJ1-1, with D possibly being TRBD1 (6 bases). Germline lookup yields CDR1 DFQATT and CDR2 SNEGSKA (reference sequence). This CDR3 spans 13 amino acids. V lost 5 bases, J lost 2 bases, and 12 bases lay in between. CDR3 sequence reads: CSAPGTTNTEAFF. Partial CDR3 DNA: TGCAGTGCTCCCGGGACAACCAACACTGAA.

A note on this clone: The sequence runs out 3 residues before the end of the CDR3; the remainder is reconstructed from the germline J gene. J is TRBJ1-4 and V is TRBV5-1, with D possibly TRBD1 on 6 matching bases. Looked up from germline, CDR1 is SGHRS and CDR2 is YFSETQ. The CDR3 contains 14 residues. The DNA read from the CDR3 is TGCGCCAGCAGCCAAGGGACACGCTTCGCGAAA. It specifies CASSQGTRFAK. The full CDR3 protein is CASSQGTRFAKLFF.

Comment on this clone: The CDR3 extends 3 residues past the end of the read, so its final part is completed from the germline J gene. This chain joins TRBV5-1 and TRBJ1-1; 8 positions agree with TRBD1. Germline trimming cut 2 bases from V and 0 bases from J; bases unmatched to any gene: 6. Per germline, CDR1 SGHRS and CDR2 YFSETQ. The CDR3 is 16 amino acids. The chain's CDR3 is CASSLEGTGVNTEAFF. The DNA read from the CDR3 is TGCGCCAGCAGCTTAGAAGGGACAGGCGTGAACACTGAA.

As to this clone: The read comes to an end 3 residues before the CDR3 does, leaving the germline J gene to fill in the end. This rearrangement joins TRBV5-5 to TRBJ1-3, with a tentative D call TRBD1 (5 bases). CDR1 and CDR2 (germline): SGHKS, YYEKEE (reference sequence). V was cut by 0 bases and J by 2 bases, with 9 bases left in between. The CDR3 is 15 amino acids. CDR3 DNA (partial): TGTGCCAGCAGCTTGGTGGGGGGTACTGGAAACACC. Translated, it gives CASSLVGGTGNT. The full CDR3 protein is CASSLVGGTGNTIYF.

Regarding this clone: The read terminates 3 residues ahead of where the CDR3 ends, so the germline J gene completes it. The chain joins TRBV7-3 to TRBJ2-5; 8 positions agree with TRBD1. The CDR3 totals 15 residues. Germline-derived CDR1 and CDR2 are SGHTA and FQGTGA. Here the CDR3 reads CASSFAGGRTDTQYF. The DNA read from the CDR3 is TGTGCCAGCAGCTTCGCAGGGGGCAGGACAGATACC.

Comment on this clone: The read stops 3 residues short of the end of the CDR3; the missing end is completed from the germline J gene. The rearrangement links TRBV29-1 to TRBJ2-7; 9 bases match TRBD2. J was trimmed by 2 bases and V by 5 bases; bases with no gene match: 7. Germline lookup yields CDR1 SQVTM and CDR2 ANQGSEA. This CDR3 contains 14 residues. The CDR3 sequence: CSVSPASGTYEQYF. The CDR3 DNA, read in part, is TGCAGCGTTAGCCCGGCTAGCGGGACCTACGAG.

As concerns this clone: From the germline J gene comes the end of the CDR3, since the read stops 3 residues before it. The rearrangement joins TRBV11-1 to TRBJ2-3, with 7 bases that match TRBD1. The CDR3 contains 14 residues. Germline V lookup: CDR1 SGHAT, CDR2 FQDESV (reference sequence). J gave up 6 bases and V 3 bases, and 6 bases lay outside the gene matches. The CDR3 bases that were read are TGTGCCAGCAGCTTGAGACAGGGCGTGGATACG. Translation: CASSLRQGVDT. The CDR3 reads in full as CASSLRQGVDTQYF.

CDR3 DNA, as far as it was read: TGCAGTGCCAAATACCAGGAAGGGGCCTACGAG. Amino acid sequence: CSAKYQEGAYE. The entire CDR3 protein is CSAKYQEGAYEQYF. The chain couples TRBV20-1 to TRBJ2-7; D is possibly TRBD1 (5 bases). The sequenced fragment ends 3 residues before the CDR3 boundary, so the rest is inferred from the germline J gene. The CDR3 is made up of 14 amino acids. CDR1 DFQATT and CDR2 SNEGSKA come from the germline V gene (reference sequence). V was clipped by 6 bases and J by 2 bases, with 17 bases between them.

Comment on this clone: The read comes to an end 3 residues before the CDR3 does, leaving the germline J gene to fill in the end. The chain uses TRBV6-2 or TRBV6-3 and TRBJ1-1, with D maybe TRBD1 (6 bases). CDR3 size: 15 residues. Germline loops: CDR1 MNHEY, CDR2 SVGEGT. Trimming removed 7 bases from V and 5 bases from J, with 20 bases in between. The CDR3 bases that were read are TGTGCCAGCATTCTTTCTGGACAGTGGATAACTGAA. It translates to CASILSGQWITE. The entire CDR3 is CASILSGQWITEAFF.

Worth noting for this clone: The read terminates 3 residues before the CDR3 end, so the remaining end is supplied by the germline J gene. V and J are TRBV7-9 and TRBJ1-5; 10 nucleotides line up with TRBD1. The V gene's germline CDR1 is SEHNR and CDR2 FQNEAQ (reference sequence). J lost 5 bases, V lost 5 bases, and 3 bases had no gene match. The CDR3 totals 14 residues. Partial CDR3 DNA: TGTGCCAGCAGCAAGACAGGGGGCTATCAGCCC. Its translation is CASSKTGGYQP. The CDR3 reads in full as CASSKTGGYQPQHF.

As to this clone: The read ends 3 residues before the CDR3 terminus; that terminus is restored from the germline J gene. V is TRBV7-2 and J is TRBJ1-2; D is unresolved. From germline, CDR1 is SGHTA and CDR2 FQGNSA. CDR3 length: 15 amino acids. CDR3 DNA (partial): TGTGCCAGCAGCTTCGTAGCGAGCGCCTACAATGAC. Its translation is CASSFVASAYND. The CDR3 reads in full as CASSFVASAYNDYTF. Drawing the rest from reference TRBV7-2 and TRBJ1-2, the complete variable domain is GAGVSQSPSNKVTEKGKDVELRCDPISGHTALYWYRQSLGQGLEFLIYFQGNSAPDKSGLPSDRFSAERTGGSVSTLTIQRTQQEDSAVYLCASSFVASAYNDYTFGSGTRLTVV.

On this clone: From the germline J gene comes the end of the CDR3, since the read stops 3 residues before it. The chain recombines TRBV10-3 with TRBJ1-3; 9 bases map to TRBD1. The CDR3 covers 17 residues. CDR1 and CDR2 (germline): ENHRY, SYGVKD. The junction had 10 bases not matched to a gene; V was cut back by 5 bases and J by 2 bases. The CDR3 DNA, read in part, is TGTGCCATCAGTCTCGTCCCGGGACAGGGAACTGGAAACACC. Translation: CAISLVPGQGTGNT. Given in full, the CDR3 is CAISLVPGQGTGNTIYF.

As regards this clone: Coverage ceases 3 residues before the CDR3 finishes, and the germline J gene fills in the end. V and J are TRBV5-1 and TRBJ2-3; no clear D gene. Germline CDR1 SGHRS, CDR2 YFSETQ. The CDR3 is 14 residues long. V dropped 0 bases and J dropped 2 bases, with 7 bases sitting between them. This chain's CDR3 is CASSLALPTDTQYF. The covered CDR3 bases are TGCGCCAGCAGCTTGGCCCTACCCACAGATACG.

As to this clone: The CDR3 end falls 3 residues outside the read, so it is completed with the germline J gene. The chain recombines TRBV7-8 with TRBJ1-2; D remains unclear. V lost 0 bases and J lost 4, with 9 bases in between. The CDR3 covers 14 residues. Germline V gene lookup returns CDR1 SGHVS and CDR2 FQNEAQ. Incomplete CDR3 DNA: TGTGCCAGCAGCTTAGCAGGGTTCTCCTATGGC. Amino acid sequence: CASSLAGFSYG. In full, the CDR3 reads CASSLAGFSYGYTF.

Regarding this clone: The read falls 3 residues short of the CDR3 end, and the missing part is taken from the germline J gene. V usage is TRBV10-3 and J usage is TRBJ2-3; TRBD1 agrees at 7 bases. This CDR3 has 14 residues. V lost 6 bases, J lost 7 bases, and 10 bases stayed unmatched. Germline CDR1 reads ENHRY; CDR2 reads SYGVKD. The CDR3 here is CAIRDRDVSNTQYF. The CDR3 DNA, read in part, is TGTGCCATCAGAGACAGGGATGTTTCAAATACG.

Regarding this clone: The read stops 3 residues short of the end of the CDR3; the missing end is completed from the germline J gene. The chain combines TRBV5-6 with TRBJ1-1, with a possible D match to TRBD1 (5 bases). V gave up 7 bases and J gave up 4 bases, with 17 bases separating them. The V gene's germline CDR1 is SGHDT and CDR2 YYEEEE. The CDR3 length is 14 residues. The sequenced part of the CDR3 DNA is TGTGCCAGCTGCCCCCAACACAGGAGCACTGAA. Its translation is CASCPQHRSTE. The whole CDR3 protein is CASCPQHRSTEAFF.

A note on this clone: Sequencing ends 3 residues short of the CDR3 end; the germline J gene provides the rest. The gene calls are TRBV7-9 and TRBJ2-3; TRBD2 aligns across 8 bases. The CDR3 is 14 residues long. The germline CDR1 and CDR2 sequences are SEHNR and FQNEAQ (reference sequence). Incomplete CDR3 DNA: TGTGCCAGCAGCTCCGCGGGGGGACAAGAGGCG. It yields the protein CASSSAGGQEA. The entire CDR3 sequence reads CASSSAGGQEAQYF. Complete variable domain (other parts from reference TRBV7-9 and TRBJ2-3): DTGVSQNPRHKITKRGQNVTFRCDPISEHNRLYWYRQTLGQGPEFLTYFQNEAQLEKSRLLSDRFSAERPKGSFSTLEIQRTEQGDSAMYLCASSSAGGQEAQYFGPGTRLTVL.

The sequenced CDR3 bases are TGTGCCAGCAGCGTGAGCGGGCCAAGGGAGAGCTCCTACAATGAG. Protein sequence: CASSVSGPRESSYNE. The whole CDR3 is CASSVSGPRESSYNEQFF. The chain employs TRBV7-3 and TRBJ2-1; possibly TRBD2 for D (6 bases). The read falls 3 residues short of the CDR3 end, and the missing part is taken from the germline J gene. V lost 5 bases and J lost 0, with 20 bases in between. The CDR3 covers 18 residues. Germline CDR1 reads SGHTA; CDR2 reads FQGTGA. Filled out from reference TRBV7-3 and TRBJ2-1, the complete variable domain reads GAGVSQTPSNKVTEKGKYVELRCDPISGHTALYWYRQSLGQGPEFLIYFQGTGAADDSGLPNDRFFAVRPEGSVSTLKIQRTERGDSAVYLCASSVSGPRESSYNEQFFGPGTRLTVL.

As to this clone: Read data end 3 residues before the CDR3 end; the end is taken from the germline J gene. This sequence joins TRBV10-3 and TRBJ2-5; 7 nucleotides align to TRBD2. Trimming at V came to 6 bases and at J to 7 bases, leaving 11 bases not matched to a gene. Germline V gives CDR1 ENHRY, CDR2 SYGVKD. The CDR3 is made up of 14 amino acids. CDR3: CAISLAERVGTQYF. CDR3 bases read: TGTGCCATCAGCCTAGCGGAGAGGGTTGGGACC.

As to this clone: The missing CDR3 end, 3 residues past where the read stops, is filled in from the germline J gene. V is TRBV20-1 and J is TRBJ2-7, with 8 bases lining up with TRBD1. Trimming took 2 bases from V and 4 from J; bases not matched to a gene: 1. Germline V gene sequence: CDR1 DFQATT, CDR2 SNEGSKA (reference sequence). The CDR3 length is 12 residues. The chain's CDR3 is CSARQGAYEQYF. The sequenced CDR3 bases are TGCAGTGCTAGACAGGGGGCTTACGAG.

On this clone itself: Read coverage stops 3 residues before the CDR3 terminus; the germline J gene supplies the remainder. This chain links TRBV28 with TRBJ2-3; 10 positions agree with TRBD2. CDR3 length: 15 residues. V was clipped by 4 bases and J by 5 bases; unmatched bases: 6. Looked up from germline, CDR1 is MDHEN and CDR2 is SYDVKM. The CDR3 DNA, read in part, is TGTGCCAGCAGTTGGGATCTAGCGGGGGAAGATACG. It encodes CASSWDLAGEDT. The whole CDR3 sequence is CASSWDLAGEDTQYF.

To note about this clone: Sequencing ends 3 residues short of the CDR3 end; the germline J gene provides the rest. This rearrangement joins TRBV10-3 to TRBJ2-5; 9 nucleotides agree with TRBD2. Germline CDR1 is ENHRY and CDR2 is SYGVKD. This CDR3 region has 16 residues. Germline trimming cut 1 base from V and 3 bases from J; bases unmatched to any gene: 6. The CDR3 reads CAISEFPIAGEETQYF. The sequenced CDR3 bases are TGTGCCATCAGTGAGTTCCCAATAGCGGGGGAAGAGACC.

With respect to this clone: The read terminates 3 residues before the CDR3 end, so the remaining end is supplied by the germline J gene. V and J are TRBV29-1 and TRBJ2-5; 11 positions match TRBD1. Per germline, CDR1 SQVTM and CDR2 ANQGSEA. The V gene end was trimmed by 7 bases and the J gene end by 5 bases; junction bases not matched to a gene: 6. The CDR3 sequence is 13 residues long. CDR3 residues: CSAGQGAWETQYF. CDR3 bases read: TGCAGCGCCGGACAGGGGGCATGGGAGACC.

As concerns this clone: The CDR3 goes on 3 residues after the read ends, and that part is filled in from the germline J gene. The chain joins TRBV6-1 to TRBJ1-4; D perhaps matches TRBD1 (5 bases). Per germline, CDR1 MNHNS and CDR2 SASEGT. Trimming took off 2 bases at V and 0 bases at J, with 16 bases between the two ends. The CDR3 extends over 18 amino acids. CDR3 loop: CASSEYGTGIATNEKLFF. The CDR3 bases that were read are TGTGCCAGCAGTGAATACGGAACAGGCATCGCAACTAATGAAAAA.

On this clone: The read ends 3 residues shy of where the CDR3 ends; the end is completed using the germline J gene. This rearrangement joins TRBV5-1 to TRBJ2-3; tentative D call: TRBD2 (7 bases). This CDR3 contains 16 residues. V was trimmed by 3 bases and J by 2 bases, leaving 16 bases between them. In germline, CDR1 is SGHRS, CDR2 YFSETQ. The CDR3 loop is CASSSRGGGVTDTQYF. The DNA read from the CDR3 is TGCGCCAGCAGCTCCCGGGGCGGGGGCGTCACAGATACG.